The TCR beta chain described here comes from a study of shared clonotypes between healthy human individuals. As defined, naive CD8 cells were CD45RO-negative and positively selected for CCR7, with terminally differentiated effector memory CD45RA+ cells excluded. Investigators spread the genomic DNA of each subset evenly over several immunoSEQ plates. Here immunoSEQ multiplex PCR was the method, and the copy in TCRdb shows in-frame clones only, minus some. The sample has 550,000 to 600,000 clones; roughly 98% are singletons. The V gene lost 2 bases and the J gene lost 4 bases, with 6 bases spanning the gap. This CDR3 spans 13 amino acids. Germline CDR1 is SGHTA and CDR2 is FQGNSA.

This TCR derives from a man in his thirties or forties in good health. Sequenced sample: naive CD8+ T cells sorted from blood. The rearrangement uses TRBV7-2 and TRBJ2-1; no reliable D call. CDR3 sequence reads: CASSLQVYNEQFF. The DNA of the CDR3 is TGTGCCAGCAGCTTACAGGTTTACAATGAGCAGTTCTTC.